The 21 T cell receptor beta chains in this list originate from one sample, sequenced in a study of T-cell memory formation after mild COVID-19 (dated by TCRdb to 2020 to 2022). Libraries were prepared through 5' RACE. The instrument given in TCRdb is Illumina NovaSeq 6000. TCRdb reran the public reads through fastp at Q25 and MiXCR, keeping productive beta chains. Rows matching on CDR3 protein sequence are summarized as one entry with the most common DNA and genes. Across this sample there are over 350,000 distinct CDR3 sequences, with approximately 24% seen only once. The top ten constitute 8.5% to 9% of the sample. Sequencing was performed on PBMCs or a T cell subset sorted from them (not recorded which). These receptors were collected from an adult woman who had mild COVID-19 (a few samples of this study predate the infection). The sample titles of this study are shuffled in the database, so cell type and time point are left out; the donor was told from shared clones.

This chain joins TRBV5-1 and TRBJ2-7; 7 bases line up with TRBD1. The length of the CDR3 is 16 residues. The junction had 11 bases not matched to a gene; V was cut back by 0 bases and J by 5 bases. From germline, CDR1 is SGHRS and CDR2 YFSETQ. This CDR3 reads CASSLGVTGPGNEQYF. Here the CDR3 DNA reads TGCGCCAGCAGCTTGGGAGTGACAGGGCCCGGGAACGAGCAGTACTTC.

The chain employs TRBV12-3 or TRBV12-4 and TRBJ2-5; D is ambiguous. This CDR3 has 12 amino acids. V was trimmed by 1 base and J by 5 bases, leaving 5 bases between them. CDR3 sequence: CASSLEKETQYF. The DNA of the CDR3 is TGTGCCAGCAGTTTAGAGAAGGAGACCCAGTACTTC.

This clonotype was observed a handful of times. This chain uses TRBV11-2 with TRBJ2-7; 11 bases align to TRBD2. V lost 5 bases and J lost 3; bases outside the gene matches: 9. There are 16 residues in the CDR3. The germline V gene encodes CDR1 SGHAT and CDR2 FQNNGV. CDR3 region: CASSPLLAGVGYEQYF. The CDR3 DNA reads TGTGCCAGCAGCCCGCTACTAGCGGGAGTAGGCTACGAGCAGTACTTC.

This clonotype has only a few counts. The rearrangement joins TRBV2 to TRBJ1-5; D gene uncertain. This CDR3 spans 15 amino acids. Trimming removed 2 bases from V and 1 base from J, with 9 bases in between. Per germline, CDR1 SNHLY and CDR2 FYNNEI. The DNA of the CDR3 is TGTGCCAGCAGTGAAAGCCTGGGAAGCAATCAGCCCCAGCATTTT. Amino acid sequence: CASSESLGSNQPQHF.

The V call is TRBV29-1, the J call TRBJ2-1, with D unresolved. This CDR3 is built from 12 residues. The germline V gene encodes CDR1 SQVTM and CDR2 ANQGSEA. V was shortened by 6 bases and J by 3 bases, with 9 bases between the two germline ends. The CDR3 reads CSVSDIYNEQFF. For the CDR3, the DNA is TGCAGCGTCAGTGACATCTACAATGAGCAGTTCTTC.

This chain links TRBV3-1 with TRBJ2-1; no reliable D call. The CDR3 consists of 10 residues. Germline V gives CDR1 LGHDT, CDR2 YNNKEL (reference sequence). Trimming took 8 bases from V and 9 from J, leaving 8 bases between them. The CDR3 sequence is CASGAIEQFF. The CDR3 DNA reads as TGTGCCAGCGGCGCTATTGAGCAGTTCTTC.

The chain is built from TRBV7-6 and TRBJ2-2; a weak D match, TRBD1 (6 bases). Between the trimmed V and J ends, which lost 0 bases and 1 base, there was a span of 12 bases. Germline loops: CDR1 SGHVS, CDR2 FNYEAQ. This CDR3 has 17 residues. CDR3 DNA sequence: TGTGCCAGCAGCTTAGCCTCAGGGGCTTGGAACACCGGGGAGCTGTTTTTT. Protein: CASSLASGAWNTGELFF.

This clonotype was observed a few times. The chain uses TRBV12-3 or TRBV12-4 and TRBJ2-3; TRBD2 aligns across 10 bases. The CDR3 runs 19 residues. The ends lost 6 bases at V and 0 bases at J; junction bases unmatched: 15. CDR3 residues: CASSRFGAGGPRSTDTQYF. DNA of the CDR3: TGTGCCAGCAGCCGCTTCGGAGCGGGGGGGCCAAGAAGCACAGATACGCAGTATTTT.

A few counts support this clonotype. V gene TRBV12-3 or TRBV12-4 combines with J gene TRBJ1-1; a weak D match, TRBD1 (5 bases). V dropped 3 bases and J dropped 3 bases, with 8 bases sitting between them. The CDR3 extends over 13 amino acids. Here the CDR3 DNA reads TGTGCCAGCAGTTTTCAAGGGGACACTGAAGCTTTCTTT. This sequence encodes CASSFQGDTEAFF.

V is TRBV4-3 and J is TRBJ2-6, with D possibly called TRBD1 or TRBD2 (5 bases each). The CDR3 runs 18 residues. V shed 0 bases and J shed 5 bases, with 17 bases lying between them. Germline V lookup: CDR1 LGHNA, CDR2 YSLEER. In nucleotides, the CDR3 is TGCGCCAGCAGCCAAGAGCTCGGGACCTCGAGTTGGGCCAACGTCCTGACTTTC. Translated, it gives CASSQELGTSSWANVLTF.

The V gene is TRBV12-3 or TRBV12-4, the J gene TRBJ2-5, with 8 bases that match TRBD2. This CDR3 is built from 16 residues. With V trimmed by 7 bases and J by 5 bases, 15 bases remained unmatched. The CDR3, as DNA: TGTGCCAGCACCGAGGAGGGCGGGGGGATCGTGGAGACCCAGTACTTC. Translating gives CASTEEGGGIVETQYF.

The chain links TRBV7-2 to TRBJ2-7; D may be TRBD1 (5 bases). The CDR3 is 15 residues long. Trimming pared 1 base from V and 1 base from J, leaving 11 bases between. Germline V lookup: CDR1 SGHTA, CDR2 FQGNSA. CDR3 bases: TGTGCCAGCAGCTTAGGGGGCTCCAGATCCTACGAGCAGTACTTC. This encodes CASSLGGSRSYEQYF.

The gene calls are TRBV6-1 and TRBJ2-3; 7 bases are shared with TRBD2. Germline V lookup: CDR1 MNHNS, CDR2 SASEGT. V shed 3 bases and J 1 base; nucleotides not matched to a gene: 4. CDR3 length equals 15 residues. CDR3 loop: CASSEAGVGTDTQYF. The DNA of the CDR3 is TGTGCCAGCAGTGAGGCGGGAGTTGGCACAGATACGCAGTATTTT.

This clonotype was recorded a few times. CDR3: CASSPPAREAYSPLHF. CDR3 DNA sequence: TGTGCCAGCTCACCACCTGCCAGGGAGGCTTATTCACCCCTCCACTTT. V and J are TRBV18 and TRBJ1-6, with D possibly matching TRBD1 (5 bases). Per the germline V gene, CDR1 is KGHSH and CDR2 is LQKENI. The CDR3 is 16 amino acids. V gave up 0 bases and J gave up 8 bases, with 14 bases separating them. Using reference TRBV18 and TRBJ1-6 for the parts outside the CDR3, the full variable domain is NAGVMQNPRHLVRRRGQEARLRCSPMKGHSHVYWYRQLPEEGLKFMVYLQKENIIDESGMPKERFSAEFPKEGPSILRIQQVVRGDSAAYFCASSPPAREAYSPLHFGNGTRLTVT.

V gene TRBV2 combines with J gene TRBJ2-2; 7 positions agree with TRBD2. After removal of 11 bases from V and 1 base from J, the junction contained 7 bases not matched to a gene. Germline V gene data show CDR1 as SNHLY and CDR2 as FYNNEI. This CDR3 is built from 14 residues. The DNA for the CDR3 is TGTGCCTATCTAGCGGATAGGAACACCGGGGAGCTGTTTTTT. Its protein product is CAYLADRNTGELFF.

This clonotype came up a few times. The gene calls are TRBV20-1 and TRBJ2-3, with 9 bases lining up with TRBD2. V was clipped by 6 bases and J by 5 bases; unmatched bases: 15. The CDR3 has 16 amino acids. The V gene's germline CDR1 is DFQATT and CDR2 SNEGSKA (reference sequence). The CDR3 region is CSALKARGGVIDTQYF. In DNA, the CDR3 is TGCAGTGCCCTAAAAGCGCGGGGGGGCGTGATAGATACGCAGTATTTT.

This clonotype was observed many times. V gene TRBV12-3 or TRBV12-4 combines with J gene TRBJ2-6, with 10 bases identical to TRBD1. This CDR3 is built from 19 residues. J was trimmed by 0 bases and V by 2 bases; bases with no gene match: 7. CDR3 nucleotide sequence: TGTGCCAGCAGTTTATGGGGGGACAGGGGCTCCTCTGGGGCCAACGTCCTGACTTTC. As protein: CASSLWGDRGSSGANVLTF.

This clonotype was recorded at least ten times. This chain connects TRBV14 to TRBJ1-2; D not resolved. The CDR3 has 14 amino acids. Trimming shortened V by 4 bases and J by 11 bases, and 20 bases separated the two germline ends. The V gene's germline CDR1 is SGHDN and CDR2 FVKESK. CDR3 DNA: TGTGCCAGCAGCCCTTTATATGGCCCCTGGCTTTACACCTTC. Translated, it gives CASSPLYGPWLYTF.

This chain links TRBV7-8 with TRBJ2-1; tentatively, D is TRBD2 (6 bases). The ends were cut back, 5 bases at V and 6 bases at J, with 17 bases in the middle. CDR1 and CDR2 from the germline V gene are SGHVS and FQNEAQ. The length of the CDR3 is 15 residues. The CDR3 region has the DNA TGTGCCAGCAGCACTTCTGCACGGAGGGGCAATGAGCAGTTCTTC. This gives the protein CASSTSARRGNEQFF.

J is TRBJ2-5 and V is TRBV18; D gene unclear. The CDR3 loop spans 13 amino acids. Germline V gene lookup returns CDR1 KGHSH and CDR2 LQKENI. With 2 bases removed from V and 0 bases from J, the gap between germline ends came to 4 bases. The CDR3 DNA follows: TGTGCCAGCTCACCAAGACACCAAGAGACCCAGTACTTC. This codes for CASSPRHQETQYF.

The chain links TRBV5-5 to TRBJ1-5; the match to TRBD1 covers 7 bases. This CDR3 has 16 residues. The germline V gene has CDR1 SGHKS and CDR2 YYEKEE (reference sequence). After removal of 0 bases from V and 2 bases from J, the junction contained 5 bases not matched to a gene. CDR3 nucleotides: TGTGCCAGCAGCTTGGGACAGGGCTATGGCAATCAGCCCCAGCATTTT. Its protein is CASSLGQGYGNQPQHF.